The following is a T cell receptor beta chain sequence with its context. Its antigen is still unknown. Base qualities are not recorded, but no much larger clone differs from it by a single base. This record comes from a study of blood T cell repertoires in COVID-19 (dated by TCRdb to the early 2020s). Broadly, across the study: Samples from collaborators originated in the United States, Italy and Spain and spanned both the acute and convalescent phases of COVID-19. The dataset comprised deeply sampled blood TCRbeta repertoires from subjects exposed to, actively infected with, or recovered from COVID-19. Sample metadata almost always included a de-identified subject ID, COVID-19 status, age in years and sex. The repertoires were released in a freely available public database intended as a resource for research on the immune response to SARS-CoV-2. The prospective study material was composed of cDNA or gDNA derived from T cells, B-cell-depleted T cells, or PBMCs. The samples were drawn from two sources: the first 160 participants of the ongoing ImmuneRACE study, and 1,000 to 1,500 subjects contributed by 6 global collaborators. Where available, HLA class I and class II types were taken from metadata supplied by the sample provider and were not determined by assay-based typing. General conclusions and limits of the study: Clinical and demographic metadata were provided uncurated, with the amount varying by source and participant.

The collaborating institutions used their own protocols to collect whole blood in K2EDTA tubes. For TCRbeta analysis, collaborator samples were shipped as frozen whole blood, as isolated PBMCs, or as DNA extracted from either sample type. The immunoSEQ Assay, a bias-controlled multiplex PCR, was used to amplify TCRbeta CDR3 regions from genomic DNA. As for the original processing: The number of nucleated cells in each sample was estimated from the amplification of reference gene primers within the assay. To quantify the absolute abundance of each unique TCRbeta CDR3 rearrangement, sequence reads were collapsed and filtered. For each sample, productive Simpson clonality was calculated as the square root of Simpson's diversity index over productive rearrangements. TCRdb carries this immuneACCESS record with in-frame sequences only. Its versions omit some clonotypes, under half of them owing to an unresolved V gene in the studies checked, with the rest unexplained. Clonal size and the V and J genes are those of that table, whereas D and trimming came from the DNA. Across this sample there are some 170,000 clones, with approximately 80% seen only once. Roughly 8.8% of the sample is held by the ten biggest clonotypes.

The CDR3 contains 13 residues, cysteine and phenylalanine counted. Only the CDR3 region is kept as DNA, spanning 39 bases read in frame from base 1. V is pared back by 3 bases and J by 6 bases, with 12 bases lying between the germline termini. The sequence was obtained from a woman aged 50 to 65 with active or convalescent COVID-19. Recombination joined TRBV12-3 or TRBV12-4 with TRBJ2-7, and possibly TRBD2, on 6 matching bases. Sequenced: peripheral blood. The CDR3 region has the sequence CASSFGGTGEQYF. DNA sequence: TGTGCCAGCAGTTTCGGGGGAACTGGCGAGCAGTACTTC.